These 6 T cell receptor beta chains originate from one sample sequenced in a study of cytomegalovirus exposure and HLA in healthy donors. PCR employed 60 Vbeta and 13 Jbeta primers. The repertoire was sequenced with immunoSEQ multiplex PCR; TCRdb's copy has only in-frame clones and lacks some. The sample yields about 130,000 clones, approximately 73% seen once. Sequencing was done on a sample of PBMCs. The receptors come from a man in his sixties in good health and CMV-seropositive.

The genes are TRBV7-9 and TRBJ1-1, with 7 bases identical to TRBD1. J was trimmed by 10 bases and V by 5 bases; bases with no gene match: 4. There are 11 residues in the CDR3. The germline CDR1 and CDR2 sequences are SEHNR and FQNEAQ (reference sequence). The CDR3, as DNA: TGTGCCAGCAGCCCGGGACAGCGAGCTTTCTTT. Translation gives CASSPGQRAFF.

Worth noting for this clone: The junction and the germline gene differ at one end; a read error may be behind it. The V gene is TRBV7-9, the J gene TRBJ2-7, with 8 bases matching TRBD2. The CDR3 sequence is 12 residues long. The germline V gene has CDR1 SEHNR and CDR2 FQNEAQ (reference sequence). CDR3 nucleotides: TGTTCCAGCGGGGGAAGGGGGTACGAGCAGTACTTC. Protein: CSSGGRGYEQYF.

Regarding this clone: Other DNA sequences in the sample encode the same CDR3. V and J are TRBV2 and TRBJ2-7; 12 bases are a match to TRBD1. CDR3 length: 14 residues. V trimming: 6 bases; J trimming: 6 bases; junction bases outside the gene matches: 6. CDR1 and CDR2 from the germline V gene are SNHLY and FYNNEI. The CDR3 coding sequence is TGTGCCAGCAGGCGGGGACAGGGGGCCTTCGAGCAGTACTTC. It translates to CASRRGQGAFEQYF.

The chain uses TRBV27 and TRBJ2-5; 8 nucleotides agree with TRBD1. The DNA end is more similar to TRBJ2-7, so the J call may be wrong. The CDR3 has 18 residues. The germline V gene encodes CDR1 MNHEY and CDR2 SMNVEV (reference sequence). The CDR3 sequence is CASSLLGGAGQDSYEQYF. CDR3 nucleotide sequence: TGTGCCAGCAGCCTTCTCGGCGGTGCGGGACAGGACTCCTACGAGCAGTACTTC.

V is TRBV9 and J is TRBJ1-1; 8 bases match TRBD1. CDR1 is SGDLS and CDR2 is YYNGEE in the germline V gene. The CDR3 is 15 amino acids. V dropped 4 bases and J dropped 5; count of bases not matched to a gene: 10. CDR3 DNA: TGTGCCAGCAGCCGGTCAGGGGGCTCGGAAACTGAAGCTTTCTTT. Its protein product is CASSRSGGSETEAFF.

The chain combines TRBV28 with TRBJ2-1; D is unresolved. The V gene lost 3 bases and the J gene lost 8 bases, with 11 bases spanning the gap. The CDR3 sequence is 13 residues long. Germline CDR1 reads MDHEN; CDR2 reads SYDVKM. The CDR3 bases are TGTGCCAGCAGTTTCCCTCCCCTTTATGAGCAGTTCTTC. Amino acids: CASSFPPLYEQFF.